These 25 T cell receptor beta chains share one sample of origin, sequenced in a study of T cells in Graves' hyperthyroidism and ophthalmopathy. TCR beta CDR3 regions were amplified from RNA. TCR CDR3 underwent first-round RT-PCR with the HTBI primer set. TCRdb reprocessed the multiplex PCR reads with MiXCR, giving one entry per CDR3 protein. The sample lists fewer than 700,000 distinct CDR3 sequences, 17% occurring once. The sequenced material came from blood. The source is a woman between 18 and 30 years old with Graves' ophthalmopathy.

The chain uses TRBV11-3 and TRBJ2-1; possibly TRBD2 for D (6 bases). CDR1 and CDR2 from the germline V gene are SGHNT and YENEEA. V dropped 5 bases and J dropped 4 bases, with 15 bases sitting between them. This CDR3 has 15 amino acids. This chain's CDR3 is CASSPGVAVYNEQFF. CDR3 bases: TGTGCCAGCAGCCCCGGGGTAGCGGTATACAATGAGCAGTTCTTC. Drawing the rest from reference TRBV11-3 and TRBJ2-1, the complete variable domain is EAGVVQSPRYKIIEKKQPVAFWCNPISGHNTLYWYLQNLGQGPELLIRYENEEAVDDSQLPKDRFSAERLKGVDSTLKIQPAELGDSAVYLCASSPGVAVYNEQFFGPGTRLTVL.

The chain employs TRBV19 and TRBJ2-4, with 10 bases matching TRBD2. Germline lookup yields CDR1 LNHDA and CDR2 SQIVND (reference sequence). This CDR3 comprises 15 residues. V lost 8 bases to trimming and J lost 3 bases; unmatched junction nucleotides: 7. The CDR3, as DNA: TGTGCCAGTGGGGGGACTAGCGAGGACAAAAACATTCAGTACTTC. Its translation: CASGGTSEDKNIQYF.

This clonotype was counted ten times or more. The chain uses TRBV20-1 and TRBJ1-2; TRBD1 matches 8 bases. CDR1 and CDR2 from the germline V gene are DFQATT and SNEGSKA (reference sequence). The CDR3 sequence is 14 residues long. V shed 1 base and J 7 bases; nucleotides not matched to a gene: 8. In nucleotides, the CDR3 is TGCAGTGCTAGAGTTACGGGACAGGCTTCTGGCTACACCTTC. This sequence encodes CSARVTGQASGYTF.

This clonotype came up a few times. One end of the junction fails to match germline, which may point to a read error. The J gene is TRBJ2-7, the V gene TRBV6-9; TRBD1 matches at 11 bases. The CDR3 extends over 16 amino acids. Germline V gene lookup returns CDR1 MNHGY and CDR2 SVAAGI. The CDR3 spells CASSFGQGARNYGQYF. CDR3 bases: TGTGCCAGCAGTTTTGGACAGGGGGCGCGGAACTACGGGCAGTACTTC.

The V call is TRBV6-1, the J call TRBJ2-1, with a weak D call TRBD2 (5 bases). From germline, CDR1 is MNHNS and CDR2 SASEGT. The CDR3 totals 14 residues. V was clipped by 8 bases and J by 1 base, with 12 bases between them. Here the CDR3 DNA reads TGTGCCAGCGGCGGAAGCGGTTCCTACAATGAGCAGTTCTTC. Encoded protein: CASGGSGSYNEQFF.

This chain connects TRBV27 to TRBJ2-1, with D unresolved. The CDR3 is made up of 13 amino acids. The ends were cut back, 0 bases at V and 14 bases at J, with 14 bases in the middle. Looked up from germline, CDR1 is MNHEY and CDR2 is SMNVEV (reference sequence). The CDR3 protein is CASSLSLTRPKFF. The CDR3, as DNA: TGTGCCAGCAGTTTATCGTTGACCCGACCCAAGTTCTTC.

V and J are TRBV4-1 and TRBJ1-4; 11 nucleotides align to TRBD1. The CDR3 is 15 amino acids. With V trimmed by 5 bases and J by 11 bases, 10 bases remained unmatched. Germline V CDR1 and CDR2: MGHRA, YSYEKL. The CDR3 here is CASSRSGTGGVKLFF. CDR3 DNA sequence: TGCGCCAGCAGCAGATCCGGGACAGGGGGTGTGAAACTGTTTTTT.

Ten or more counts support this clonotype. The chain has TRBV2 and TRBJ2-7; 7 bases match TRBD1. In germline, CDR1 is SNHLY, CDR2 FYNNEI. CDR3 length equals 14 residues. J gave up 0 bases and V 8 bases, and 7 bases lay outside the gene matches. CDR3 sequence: CASWSRDSSYEQYF. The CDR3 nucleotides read TGTGCCAGCTGGAGCAGGGACAGCTCCTACGAGCAGTACTTC. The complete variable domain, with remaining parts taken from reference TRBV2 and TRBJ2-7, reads EPEVTQTPSHQVTQMGQEVILRCVPISNHLYFYWYRQILGQKVEFLVSFYNNEISEKSEIFDDQFSVERPDGSNFTLKIRSTKLEDSAMYFCASWSRDSSYEQYFGPGTRLTVT.

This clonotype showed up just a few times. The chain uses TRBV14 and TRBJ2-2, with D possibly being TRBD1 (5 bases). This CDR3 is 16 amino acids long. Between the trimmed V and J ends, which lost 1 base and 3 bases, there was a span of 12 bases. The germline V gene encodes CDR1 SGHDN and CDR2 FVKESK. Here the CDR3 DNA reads TGTGCCAGCAGCCAAGTGAGGCAGGGTGACACCGGGGAGCTGTTTTTT. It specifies CASSQVRQGDTGELFF. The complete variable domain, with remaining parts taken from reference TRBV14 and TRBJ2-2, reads EAGVTQFPSHSVIEKGQTVTLRCDPISGHDNLYWYRRVMGKEIKFLLHFVKESKQDESGMPNNRFLAERTGGTYSTLKVQPAELEDSGVYFCASSQVRQGDTGELFFGEGSRLTVL.

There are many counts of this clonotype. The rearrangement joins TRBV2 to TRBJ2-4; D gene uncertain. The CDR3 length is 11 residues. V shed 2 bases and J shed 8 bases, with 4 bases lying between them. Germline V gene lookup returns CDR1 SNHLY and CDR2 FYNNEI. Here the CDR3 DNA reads TGTGCCAGCAGTGAAACGGACATTCAGTACTTC. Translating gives CASSETDIQYF.

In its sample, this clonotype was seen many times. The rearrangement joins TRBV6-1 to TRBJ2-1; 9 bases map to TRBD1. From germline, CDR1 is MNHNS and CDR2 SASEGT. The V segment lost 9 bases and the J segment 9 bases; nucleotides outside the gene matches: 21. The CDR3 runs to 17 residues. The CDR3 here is CASTNIWTGEFRGEQFF. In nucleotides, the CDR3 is TGTGCCAGTACCAATATCTGGACAGGGGAATTTAGGGGTGAGCAGTTCTTC.

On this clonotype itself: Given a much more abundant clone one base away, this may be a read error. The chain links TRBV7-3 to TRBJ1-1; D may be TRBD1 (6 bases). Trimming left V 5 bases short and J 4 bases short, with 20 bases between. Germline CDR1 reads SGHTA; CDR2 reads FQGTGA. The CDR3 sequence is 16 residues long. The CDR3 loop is CASSMAGAGARTEAFF. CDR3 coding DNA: TGTGCCAGCAGCATGGCCGGGGCAGGGGCTCGCACTGAAGCTTTCTTT.

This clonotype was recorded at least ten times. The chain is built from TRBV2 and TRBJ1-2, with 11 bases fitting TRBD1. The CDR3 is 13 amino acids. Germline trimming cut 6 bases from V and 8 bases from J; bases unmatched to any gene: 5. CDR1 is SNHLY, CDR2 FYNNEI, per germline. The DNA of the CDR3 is TGTGCCAGCAGAGGACAGGGGGCGTGGGGCTACACCTTC. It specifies CASRGQGAWGYTF.

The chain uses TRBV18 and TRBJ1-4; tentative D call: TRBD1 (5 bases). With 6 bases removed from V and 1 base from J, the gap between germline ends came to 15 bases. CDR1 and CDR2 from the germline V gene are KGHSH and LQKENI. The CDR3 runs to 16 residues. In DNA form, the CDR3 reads TGTGCCAGCTCTCCGAGGGGAGGAGTAACTAATGAAAAACTGTTTTTT. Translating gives CASSPRGGVTNEKLFF.

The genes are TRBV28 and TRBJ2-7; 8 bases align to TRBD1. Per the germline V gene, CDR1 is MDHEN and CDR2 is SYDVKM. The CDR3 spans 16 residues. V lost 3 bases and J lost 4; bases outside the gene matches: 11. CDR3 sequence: CASSLIGWTGFYEQYF. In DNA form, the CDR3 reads TGTGCCAGCAGTTTGATTGGGTGGACAGGGTTTTACGAGCAGTACTTC.

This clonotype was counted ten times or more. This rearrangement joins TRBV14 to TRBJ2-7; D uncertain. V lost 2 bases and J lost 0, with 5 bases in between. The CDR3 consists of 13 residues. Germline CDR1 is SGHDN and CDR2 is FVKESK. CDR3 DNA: TGTGCCAGCAGCCAATACAGCTCCTACGAGCAGTACTTC. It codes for CASSQYSSYEQYF.

This CDR3 reads CASSASGSPYNEQFF. CDR3 bases: TGTGCCAGCAGCGCAAGCGGGAGTCCTTACAATGAGCAGTTCTTC. This chain joins TRBV6-1 and TRBJ2-1, with 8 nucleotides matching TRBD2. The V gene's germline CDR1 is MNHNS and CDR2 SASEGT. The CDR3 consists of 15 residues. With V trimmed by 6 bases and J by 4 bases, 8 bases remained unmatched.

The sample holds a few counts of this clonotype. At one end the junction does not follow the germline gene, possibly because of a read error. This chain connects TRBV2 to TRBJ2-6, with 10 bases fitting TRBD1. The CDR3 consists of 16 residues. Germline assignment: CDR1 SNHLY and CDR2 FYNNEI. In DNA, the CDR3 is TGTGCCAGCCTACCCGAGAGGGGGACAGGGGTCAACGTCCTGACTTTC. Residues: CASLPERGTGVNVLTF.

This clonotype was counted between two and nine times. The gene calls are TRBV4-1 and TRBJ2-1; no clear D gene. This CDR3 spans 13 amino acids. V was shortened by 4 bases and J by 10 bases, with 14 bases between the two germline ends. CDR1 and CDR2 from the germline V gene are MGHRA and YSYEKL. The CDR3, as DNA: TGCGCCAGCAGCCTCGTTGCTCGAGCCGAGCAGTTCTTC. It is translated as CASSLVARAEQFF.

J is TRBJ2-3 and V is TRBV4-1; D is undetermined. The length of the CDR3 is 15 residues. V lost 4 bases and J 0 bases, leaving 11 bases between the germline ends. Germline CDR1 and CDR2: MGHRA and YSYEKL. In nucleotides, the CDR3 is TGCGCCAGCAGCCCCCTTGGCGCTAGCACAGATACGCAGTATTTT. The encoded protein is CASSPLGASTDTQYF.

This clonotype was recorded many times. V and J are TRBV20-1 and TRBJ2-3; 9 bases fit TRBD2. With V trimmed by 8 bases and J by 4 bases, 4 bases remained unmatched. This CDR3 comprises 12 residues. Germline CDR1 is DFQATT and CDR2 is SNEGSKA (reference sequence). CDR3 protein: CSSGRNSDTQYF. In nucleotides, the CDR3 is TGCAGTAGCGGGAGGAATTCAGATACGCAGTATTTT.

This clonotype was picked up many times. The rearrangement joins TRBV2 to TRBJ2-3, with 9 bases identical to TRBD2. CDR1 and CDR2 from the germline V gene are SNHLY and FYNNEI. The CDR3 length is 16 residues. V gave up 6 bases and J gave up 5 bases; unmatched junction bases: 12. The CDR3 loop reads CASRQDLAGVKDTQYF. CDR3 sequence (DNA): TGTGCCAGCAGGCAGGATTTAGCGGGAGTAAAAGATACGCAGTATTTT.

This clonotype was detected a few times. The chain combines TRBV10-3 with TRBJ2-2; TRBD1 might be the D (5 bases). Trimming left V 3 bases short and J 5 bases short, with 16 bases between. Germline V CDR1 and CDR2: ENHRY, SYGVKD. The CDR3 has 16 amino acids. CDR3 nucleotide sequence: TGTGCCATCAGTGATTACGGCAGGGCGACTACCGGGGAGCTGTTTTTT. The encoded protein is CAISDYGRATTGELFF.

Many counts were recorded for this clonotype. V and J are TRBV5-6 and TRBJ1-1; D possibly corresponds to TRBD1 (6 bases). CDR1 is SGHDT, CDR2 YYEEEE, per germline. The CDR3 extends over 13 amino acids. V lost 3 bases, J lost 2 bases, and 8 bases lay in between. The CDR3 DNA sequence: TGTGCCAGCAGCTGGGGGCCTAACACTGAAGCTTTCTTT. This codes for CASSWGPNTEAFF.

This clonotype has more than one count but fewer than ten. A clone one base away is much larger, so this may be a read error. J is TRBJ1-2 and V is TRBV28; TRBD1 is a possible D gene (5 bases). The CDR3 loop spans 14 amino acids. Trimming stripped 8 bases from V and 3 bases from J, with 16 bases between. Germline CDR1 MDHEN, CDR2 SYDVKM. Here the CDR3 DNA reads TGTGCCAGCGGTTACGAACGGGACCACTATGGCTACACCTTC. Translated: CASGYERDHYGYTF.